The TCR beta chain under discussion was sequenced for a study of T cell changes during pregnancy in multiple sclerosis (dated by TCRdb to the late 2010s). In terms of the full investigation: In women with multiple sclerosis, the researchers looked at how the T cell repertoire shifted as pregnancy progressed.

On this clone itself: Its antigen is not yet known. No qualities accompany the bases; no much larger clone lies one base away.

The library was built by means of the immunoSEQ multiplex PCR assay. TCRdb took over this immuneACCESS table, retaining in-frame rearrangements with V and J assigned. Such tables are incomplete; in checked studies, under half of the missing clones stem from an unresolved V gene, and the remainder is unexplained. This sample comprises roughly 30,000 clones, approximately 91% of them detected only once. Of the sample, approximately 6.6% falls within the top ten clones. Via the germline V gene, CDR1 is MDHEN and CDR2 SYDVKM. The CDR3 runs 18 amino acids, cysteine and phenylalanine included. CDR3 DNA only is kept here, 54 bases in frame from base 1. V and J are trimmed by 6 bases and 3 bases, and the gene matches miss 17 bases of the junction.

This specimen consisted of CD8+ T cells from peripheral blood mononuclear cells, obtained after pregnancy. The V gene is TRBV28 and the J gene is TRBJ1-1, with 9 bases matching TRBD1. The TCR was taken from a female donor with multiple sclerosis, enrolled in a pregnancy study. The DNA reads TGTGCCAGCAGACCGCCACAACAGGGGGCTCTAATAGACACTGAAGCTTTCTTT. The encoded protein is CASRPPQQGALIDTEAFF.